A selection of T cell receptor beta chains follows, all from one sample in a study of shared clonotypes between healthy human individuals. Profiled with immunoSEQ multiplex PCR; TCRdb holds only in-frame clones, not every one. The sample carries over a million clones, 60% to 80% recorded once. The sequenced sample was memory CD4+ T cells sorted from blood. The receptors derive from a man younger than 35 in good health. CDR3s include the opening cysteine and the closing phenylalanine or tryptophan. The order of the fields is V gene, D gene, J gene, clone size, CDR3 DNA, CDR3 protein. A D gene is named only where the DNA matches it firmly. Some rows mark clone size as missing; the rest say once, few, many or name a class of expanded clone.

v_call: TRBV6-6; d_call: -; j_call: TRBJ1-1; clone_size: -; cdr3_nt: TGTGCCAGCAGTGACAGAGATCTGGGGAACACTGAAGCTTTCTTT; cdr3_aa: CASSDRDLGNTEAFF
v_call: TRBV15; d_call: TRBD1; j_call: TRBJ1-5; clone_size: -; cdr3_nt: TGTGCCACCAGCAGACCGGGACAGGGCGGCCAGCCCCAGCATTTT; cdr3_aa: CATSRPGQGGQPQHF
v_call: TRBV28; d_call: -; j_call: TRBJ1-6; clone_size: -; cdr3_nt: TGTGCCGGGGCGAGGGCCAATTCACCCCTCCACTTT; cdr3_aa: CAGARANSPLHF
v_call: TRBV29-1; d_call: -; j_call: TRBJ2-4; clone_size: few; cdr3_nt: TGCAGCGTTGAGCGCCAGAAAGGAAACATTCAGTACTTC; cdr3_aa: CSVERQKGNIQYF
v_call: TRBV5-1; d_call: TRBD2; j_call: TRBJ2-3; clone_size: -; cdr3_nt: TGCGCCAGCACGACTAGCGGGAGGTCCGATACGCAGTATTTT; cdr3_aa: CASTTSGRSDTQYF
v_call: TRBV30; d_call: -; j_call: TRBJ2-1; clone_size: -; cdr3_nt: TGTGCCTGGAGTTCGCAGCCCAATGAGCAGTTCTTC; cdr3_aa: CAWSSQPNEQFF
v_call: TRBV10-1; d_call: TRBD2; j_call: TRBJ2-7; clone_size: -; cdr3_nt: TGCGCCAGCAGTCGGGGGGGGACTACCGCCCCCGAGCAGTACTTC; cdr3_aa: CASSRGGTTAPEQYF
v_call: TRBV27; d_call: TRBD1; j_call: TRBJ2-7; clone_size: -; cdr3_nt: TGTGCCAGCAGTCCGGACAGGGCCTACGAGCAGTACTTC; cdr3_aa: CASSPDRAYEQYF
v_call: TRBV29-1; d_call: -; j_call: TRBJ1-5; clone_size: few; cdr3_nt: TGCAGCGTTGACATCGGGCGCAATCAGCCCCAGCATTTT; cdr3_aa: CSVDIGRNQPQHF
v_call: TRBV18; d_call: -; j_call: TRBJ1-4; clone_size: -; cdr3_nt: TGTGCCAGCTCACCAGGCTATCCCGGCGGTAATGAAAAACTGTTTTTT; cdr3_aa: CASSPGYPGGNEKLFF
v_call: TRBV5-6; d_call: -; j_call: TRBJ1-2; clone_size: -; cdr3_nt: TGTGCCAGCAGCGGGTTTTCAACTATGATAAAAAACTTC; cdr3_aa: CASSGFSTMIKNF
v_call: TRBV6-1; d_call: -; j_call: TRBJ2-3; clone_size: -; cdr3_nt: TGTGCCAGCAAGCAGGCTAGCACAGATACGCAGTATTTT; cdr3_aa: CASKQASTDTQYF
v_call: TRBV6-5; d_call: -; j_call: TRBJ1-3; clone_size: -; cdr3_nt: TGTGCCAGCAGACAGGGTCGGGATGGAAACACCATATATTTT; cdr3_aa: CASRQGRDGNTIYF
v_call: TRBV7-8; d_call: -; j_call: TRBJ2-1; clone_size: -; cdr3_nt: TGTGCCAGCAGCTTACAGGGGAAAGGAGACAATGAGCAGTTCTTC; cdr3_aa: CASSLQGKGDNEQFF
v_call: TRBV14; d_call: -; j_call: TRBJ2-1; clone_size: few; cdr3_nt: TGTGCCAGCTCGGGCCCTCACAATGAGCAGTTCTTC; cdr3_aa: CASSGPHNEQFF
v_call: TRBV4-3; d_call: -; j_call: TRBJ2-2; clone_size: -; cdr3_nt: TGCGCCAGCAGCCCGCCGACAGGGAACACCGGGGAGCTGTTTTTT; cdr3_aa: CASSPPTGNTGELFF
v_call: TRBV5-4; d_call: -; j_call: TRBJ2-4; clone_size: -; cdr3_nt: TGTGCCAGCAGCCCAGTCAAAAACATTCAGTACTTC; cdr3_aa: CASSPVKNIQYF
v_call: TRBV7-8; d_call: -; j_call: TRBJ2-3; clone_size: -; cdr3_nt: TGTGCCAGCAGCTTAGATTTGGTAAACACAGATACGCAGTATTTT; cdr3_aa: CASSLDLVNTDTQYF
v_call: TRBV5-1; d_call: TRBD1; j_call: TRBJ2-7; clone_size: -; cdr3_nt: TGCGCCAGCAACAAAAGAGGACAGGGAGGTGCCTACGAGCAGTACTTC; cdr3_aa: CASNKRGQGGAYEQYF
v_call: TRBV30; d_call: -; j_call: TRBJ1-5; clone_size: once; cdr3_nt: TGTGCCTGGAGTTTTGGTAGCCCCCCGCTTAGCAATCAGCCCCAGCATTTT; cdr3_aa: CAWSFGSPPLSNQPQHF
v_call: TRBV5-6; d_call: TRBD2; j_call: TRBJ2-3; clone_size: few; cdr3_nt: TGTGCCAGCAGCTGGGAGGGTGGGACCCCTAGCACAGATACGCAGTATTTT; cdr3_aa: CASSWEGGTPSTDTQYF
v_call: TRBV6-5; d_call: -; j_call: TRBJ2-2; clone_size: -; cdr3_nt: TGTGCCACCGTTCCCGATCGGGAGAACACCGGGGAGCTGTTTTTT; cdr3_aa: CATVPDRENTGELFF
v_call: TRBV28; d_call: TRBD1; j_call: TRBJ1-2; clone_size: -; cdr3_nt: TGTGCCAGCAGTCCCCGACAGGGGGCAGGAGGCTACACCTTC; cdr3_aa: CASSPRQGAGGYTF
v_call: TRBV30; d_call: -; j_call: TRBJ2-2; clone_size: once; cdr3_nt: TGTGCCTGGAGTTCGCCAGGACAGAACACCGGGGAGCTGTTTTTT; cdr3_aa: CAWSSPGQNTGELFF